This TCR beta chain was documented in a study of blood T cells in healthy people across ages. Details on this clonotype: Antigen: not known.

Trimming removed 5 bases from V and 11 bases from J, with 12 bases in between. Germline V CDR1 and CDR2: SQVTM, ANQGSEA. The CDR3 is made up of 11 amino acids. For the second PCR, which ran for about 7 to 11 cycles, a sample-barcoded 5' primer and a J-beta primer mix were used. Through a template-switch adaptor with 12 random nucleotides, each cDNA molecule received a tag. TCRdb reprocessed the 5' RACE reads with MiXCR, giving one entry per CDR3 protein. The data contain about 1,400,000 distinct CDR3 sequences, approximately 59% of them singletons. Study observations and caveats: Higher diversity, along with more naive CD4+ cells, distinguished long-lived donors from aged donors. Reliance upon unsorted PBMCs precluded definitive naive versus antigen-experienced comparison.

The origin of this receptor is a man younger than 30 in good health. Sequences were obtained from blood. This chain joins TRBV29-1 and TRBJ2-2; tentatively, D is TRBD2 (6 bases). CDR3 bases: TGCAGCGTTTCGGGACTCGGAGAGCTGTTTTTT. Its translation is CSVSGLGELFF.